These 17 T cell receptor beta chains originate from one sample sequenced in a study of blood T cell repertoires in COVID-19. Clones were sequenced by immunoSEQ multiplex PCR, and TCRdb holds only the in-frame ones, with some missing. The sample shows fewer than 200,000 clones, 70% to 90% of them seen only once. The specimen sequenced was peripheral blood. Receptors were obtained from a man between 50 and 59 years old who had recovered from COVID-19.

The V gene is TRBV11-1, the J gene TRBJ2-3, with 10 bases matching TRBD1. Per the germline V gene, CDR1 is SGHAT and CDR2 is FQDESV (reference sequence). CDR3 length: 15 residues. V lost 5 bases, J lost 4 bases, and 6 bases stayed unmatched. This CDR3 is CASSQGDRGADTQYF. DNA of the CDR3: TGTGCCAGCAGCCAGGGGGACAGGGGTGCAGATACGCAGTATTTT.

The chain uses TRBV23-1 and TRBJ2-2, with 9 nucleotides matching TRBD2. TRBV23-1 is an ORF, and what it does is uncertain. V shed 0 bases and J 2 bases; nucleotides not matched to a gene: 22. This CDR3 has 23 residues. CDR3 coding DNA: TGCGCCAGCAGTCAATCCGTTTTAGGGCCTAGCGGGAAAGAGACCGAAAACACCGGGGAGCTGTTTTTT. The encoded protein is CASSQSVLGPSGKETENTGELFF.

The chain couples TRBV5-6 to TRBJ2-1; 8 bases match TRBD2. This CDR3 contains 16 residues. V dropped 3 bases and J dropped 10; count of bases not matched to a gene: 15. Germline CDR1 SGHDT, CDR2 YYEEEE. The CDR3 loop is CASSSPGGAFPGEQFF. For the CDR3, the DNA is TGTGCCAGCAGCTCACCCGGGGGGGCCTTTCCGGGCGAGCAGTTCTTC.

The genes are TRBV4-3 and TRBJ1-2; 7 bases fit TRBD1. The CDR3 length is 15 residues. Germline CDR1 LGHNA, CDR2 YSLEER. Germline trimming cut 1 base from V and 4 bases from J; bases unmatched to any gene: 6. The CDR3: CASSQGRQGPYGYTF. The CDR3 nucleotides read TGCGCCAGCAGCCAAGGAAGACAGGGCCCCTATGGCTACACCTTC.

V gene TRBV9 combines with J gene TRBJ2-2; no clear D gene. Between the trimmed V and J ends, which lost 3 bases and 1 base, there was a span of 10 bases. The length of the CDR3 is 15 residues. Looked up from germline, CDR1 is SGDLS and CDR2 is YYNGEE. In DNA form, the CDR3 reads TGTGCCAGCAGCGCCAAACACAAGAACACCGGGGAGCTGTTTTTT. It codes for CASSAKHKNTGELFF.

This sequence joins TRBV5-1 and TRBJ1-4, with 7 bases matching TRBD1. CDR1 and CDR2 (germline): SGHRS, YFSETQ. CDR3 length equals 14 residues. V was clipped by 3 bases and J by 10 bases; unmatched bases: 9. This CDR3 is CASSSGQQFGKLFF. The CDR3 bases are TGCGCCAGCAGCTCGGGACAGCAATTCGGAAAACTGTTTTTT.

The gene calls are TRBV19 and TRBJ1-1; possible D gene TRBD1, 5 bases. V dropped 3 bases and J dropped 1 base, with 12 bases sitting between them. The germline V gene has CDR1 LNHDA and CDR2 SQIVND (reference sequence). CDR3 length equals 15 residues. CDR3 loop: CASSMGRRPNTEAFF. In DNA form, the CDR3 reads TGTGCCAGTAGTATGGGGCGCAGGCCGAACACTGAAGCTTTCTTT.

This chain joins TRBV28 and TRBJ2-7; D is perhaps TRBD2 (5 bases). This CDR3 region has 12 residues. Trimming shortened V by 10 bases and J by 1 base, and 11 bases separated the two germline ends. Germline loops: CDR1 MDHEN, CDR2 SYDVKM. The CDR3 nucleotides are TGTGCCACCCCCGGGGAGTCCTACGAGCAGTACTTC. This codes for CATPGESYEQYF.

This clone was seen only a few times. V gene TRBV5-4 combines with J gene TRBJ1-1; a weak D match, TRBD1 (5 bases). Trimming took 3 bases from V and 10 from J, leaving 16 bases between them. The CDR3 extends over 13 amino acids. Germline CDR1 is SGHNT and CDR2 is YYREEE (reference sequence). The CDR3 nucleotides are TGTGCCAGCAGCTCGGACGGTGTCGGGGGAGCTTTCTTT. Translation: CASSSDGVGGAFF.

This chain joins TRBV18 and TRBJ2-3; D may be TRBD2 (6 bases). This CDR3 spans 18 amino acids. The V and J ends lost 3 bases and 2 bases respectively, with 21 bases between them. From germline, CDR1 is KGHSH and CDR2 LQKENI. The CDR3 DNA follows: TGTGCCAGCTCACCCTTTCGTAGCGGTTCACCTATCACAGATACGCAGTATTTT. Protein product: CASSPFRSGSPITDTQYF.

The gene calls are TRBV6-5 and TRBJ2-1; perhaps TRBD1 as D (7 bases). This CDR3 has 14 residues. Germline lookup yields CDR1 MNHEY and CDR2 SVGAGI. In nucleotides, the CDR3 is TGTGCTACAGGGGCCGTGGGGGGTGGCAATGAGCAGTTCTTC. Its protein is CATGAVGGGNEQFF.

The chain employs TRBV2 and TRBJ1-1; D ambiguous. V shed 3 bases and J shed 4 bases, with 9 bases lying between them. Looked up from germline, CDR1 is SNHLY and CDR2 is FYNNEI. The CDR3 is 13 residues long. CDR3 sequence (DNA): TGTGCCAGCAGTGATGCGTTCGGCACTGAAGCTTTCTTT. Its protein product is CASSDAFGTEAFF.

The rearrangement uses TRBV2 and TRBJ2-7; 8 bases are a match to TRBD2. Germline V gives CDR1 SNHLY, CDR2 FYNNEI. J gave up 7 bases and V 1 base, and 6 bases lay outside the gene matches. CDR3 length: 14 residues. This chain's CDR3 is CASSEGGRLGEQYF. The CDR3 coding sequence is TGTGCCAGCAGTGAAGGCGGGAGGTTGGGGGAGCAGTACTTC.

This CDR3 reads CASSLTAGAETQYF. The CDR3 DNA reads TGCGCCAGCAGCTTGACGGCAGGGGCGGAGACCCAGTACTTC. The J gene is TRBJ2-5, the V gene TRBV5-1; D might be TRBD1 (6 bases). The CDR3 is made up of 14 amino acids. CDR1 is SGHRS and CDR2 is YFSETQ in the germline V gene. V lost 1 base to trimming and J lost 5 bases, with 12 bases between them.

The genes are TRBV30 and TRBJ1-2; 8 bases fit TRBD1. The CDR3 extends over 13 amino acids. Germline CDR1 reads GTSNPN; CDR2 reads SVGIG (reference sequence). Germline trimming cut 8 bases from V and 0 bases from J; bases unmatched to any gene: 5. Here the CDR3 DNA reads TGTGCCGGGAAACAGGGGGCTAACTATGGCTACACCTTC. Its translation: CAGKQGANYGYTF.

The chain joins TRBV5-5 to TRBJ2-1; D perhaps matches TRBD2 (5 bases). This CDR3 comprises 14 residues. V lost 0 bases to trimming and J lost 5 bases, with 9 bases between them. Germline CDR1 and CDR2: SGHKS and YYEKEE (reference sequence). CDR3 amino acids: CASSLAGINNEQFF. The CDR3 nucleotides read TGTGCCAGCAGCTTGGCCGGGATCAACAATGAGCAGTTCTTC.

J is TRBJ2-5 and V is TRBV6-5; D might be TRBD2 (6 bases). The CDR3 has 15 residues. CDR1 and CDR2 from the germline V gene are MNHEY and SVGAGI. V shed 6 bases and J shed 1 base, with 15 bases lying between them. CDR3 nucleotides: TGTGCCAGCAGCGAGGAGGGAATCATCCAAGAGACCCAGTACTTC. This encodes CASSEEGIIQETQYF.